Below, one T cell receptor beta chain is given with its context. TCRdb's table, derived via immunoSEQ multiplex PCR, lists solely in-frame clones and lacks some. The sample includes more than 110,000 clones, 80% to 85% of them seen just once. This sample stems from a study of blood T cell repertoires in COVID-19. The specimen sequenced was peripheral blood. The clonotype was recovered from a woman in her sixties with acute or convalescent COVID-19.

The CDR3 nucleotides read TGTGCCAGCAGCCTTGACAGCGATGAGCAGTTCTTC. This translates into CASSLDSDEQFF. The chain couples TRBV3-1 (or the pseudogene TRBV3-2) to TRBJ2-1, with D maybe TRBD1 (5 bases). This CDR3 region has 12 residues. Per the germline V gene, CDR1 is LGHDT and CDR2 is YNNKEL (reference sequence). V gave up 4 bases and J gave up 8 bases, with 9 bases separating them.